These T cell receptor beta chains were read from a single sample in a study of T cells in Graves' hyperthyroidism and ophthalmopathy. MiXCR was run by TCRdb on the multiplex PCR reads, yielding one entry per CDR3 protein. The table shows hundreds of thousands of distinct CDR3 sequences, with approximately 15% occurring only once. Sequenced: blood. These receptors all come from a woman in her late teens or twenties with Graves' hyperthyroidism. Each CDR3 is given with its conserved first and last residue. The D gene is left open where the match is weak. Expanded clones get a size class; other rows say once, few or many, or leave the size out.

>TRBJ1-2|many|-|17|TRBV11-2
TGTGCCAGCAGCTTAGGGTCGTGGGGGGAGGAATCAAGTGGCTACACCTTC
CASSLGSWGEESSGYTF
>TRBJ2-4|many|-|19|TRBV6-1
TGTGCCAGCAGTCCCTACGGTTTTGAGACGGAAAGGGCCAAAAACATTCAGTACTTC
CASSPYGFETERAKNIQYF
>TRBJ2-1|many|-|17|TRBV20-1
TGCAGTGCTAGAGTCACATTAGGGGGGGAAGTGTACAATGAGCAGTTCTTC
CSARVTLGGEVYNEQFF
>TRBJ2-1|many|TRBD1|16|TRBV20-1
TGCAGTGCTTCCCTTGCCCTTGTCTCAGGGGGCATTGAGCAGTTCTTC
CSASLALVSGGIEQFF
>TRBJ1-5|few|-|13|TRBV7-2
TGTGCCAGCAGCTCCCCCATTGGGCAGCCCCAGCATTTT
CASSSPIGQPQHF
>TRBJ2-5|many|-|15|TRBV27
TGTGCCAGCAGTTTATCAAGACAGGGAGGGGAGACCCAGTACTTC
CASSLSRQGGETQYF
>TRBJ1-6|many|-|16|TRBV7-3
TGTGCCAGCAGTCTTCGGGGCCGCTCCTATAATTCACCCCTCCACTTT
CASSLRGRSYNSPLHF
>TRBJ2-7|many|-|12|TRBV9
TGTGCCAGCAGCGGAGGCCAGGGAAAGCAGTACTTC
CASSGGQGKQYF
>TRBJ2-3|many|TRBD2|19|TRBV11-2
TGTGCCAGCAGCCCTCTGGGGGACTACCACCCCTCTAGCACAGATACGCAGTATTTT
CASSPLGDYHPSSTDTQYF
>TRBJ1-5|-|-|14|TRBV19
TGTGCCAGTAGTGGACATTCGGAAAATCAGCCCCAGCATTTT
CASSGHSENQPQHF
>TRBJ2-7|once|TRBD2|17|TRBV2
TGTGCCAGCAGTGAATTTCTAGCGGAGCCAAGGTCGGGGGAGCAGTACTTC
CASSEFLAEPRSGEQYF
>TRBJ2-3|many|-|16|TRBV20-1
TGCAGTGCTAGGAATCTTCGCCTCATGCGAGCAGATACGCAGTATTTT
CSARNLRLMRADTQYF
>TRBJ2-7|few|-|16|TRBV6-1
TGTGCCAGCAGTACCACCTCGGGAAGAACCTCCTACGAGCAGTACTTC
CASSTTSGRTSYEQYF
>TRBJ1-2|many|-|14|TRBV5-1
TGCGCCAGCAGCTTGGTGGGCATTAACTATGGCTACACCTTC
CASSLVGINYGYTF
>TRBJ2-7|many|TRBD1|15|TRBV6-1
TGTGCCAGCAGTGAACCAGGACAGGGTTCCAACGAGCAGTACTTC
CASSEPGQGSNEQYF
>TRBJ1-5|few|TRBD1|15|TRBV27
TGTGCCAGCTCAAGGACAGGGGGGGGTTGGCAGCCCCAGCATTTT
CASSRTGGGWQPQHF
>TRBJ2-2|few|-|18|TRBV5-1
TGCGCCAGCAGCCATATACCCCTCGGGACTTCGAACACCGGGGAGCTGTTTTTT
CASSHIPLGTSNTGELFF
>TRBJ1-2|many|-|15|TRBV7-2
TGTGCCAGCAGCACCCTTGACAGGTTGGGTTATGGCTACACCTTC
CASSTLDRLGYGYTF
>TRBJ2-3|few|TRBD2|15|TRBV10-3
TGTGCCATCAGTGAAGTTAGCGGGAGGAGAGATACGCAGTATTTT
CAISEVSGRRDTQYF
>TRBJ2-3|many|TRBD1|15|TRBV28
TGTGCCAGCGCCGGTTGGACAGGGGAGACAGATACGCAGTATTTT
CASAGWTGETDTQYF
>TRBJ1-6|-|TRBD1|17|TRBV7-9
TGTGCCAGCAGGACGCTTGAAGGGGACAGGGGGAATTCACCCCTCCACTTT
CASRTLEGDRGNSPLHF
>TRBJ1-5|few|-|16|TRBV19
TGTGCCAGTAGTGGCGTGGGGTCGCTTTCGAATCAGCCCCAGCATTTT
CASSGVGSLSNQPQHF
>TRBJ2-2|few|TRBD1|16|TRBV12-3/TRBV12-4
TGTGCCAGCAGTTTGAAACAGGGGGCGATCACCGGGGAGCTGTTTTTT
CASSLKQGAITGELFF
>TRBJ2-1|-|-|9|TRBV24-1
TGTGCCACCCGGGAGTTCGAGTTCTTC
CATREFEFF
>TRBJ2-3|few|TRBD2|15|TRBV27
TGTGCCAGCAGCTGGACTAGCGAATTCACAGATACGCAGTATTTT
CASSWTSEFTDTQYF
>TRBJ2-5|-|-|14|TRBV30
TGTGCCTGGAGTCGCTTATATCCCCGGGAGACCCAGTACTTC
CAWSRLYPRETQYF
>TRBJ2-7|many|-|15|TRBV3-1
TGTGCCAGCAGCCGACAGACTAGTAGACGCTACGAGCAGTACTTC
CASSRQTSRRYEQYF
>TRBJ2-2|many|TRBD1|16|TRBV20-1
TGCAGTGCCCAAGTAGGGGGACAGGGAGGCACCGGGGAGCTGTTTTTT
CSAQVGGQGGTGELFF
>TRBJ2-1|many|-|14|TRBV2
TGTGCCAGTGTATTCCGCGGCTCCTACAATGAGCAGTTCTTC
CASVFRGSYNEQFF